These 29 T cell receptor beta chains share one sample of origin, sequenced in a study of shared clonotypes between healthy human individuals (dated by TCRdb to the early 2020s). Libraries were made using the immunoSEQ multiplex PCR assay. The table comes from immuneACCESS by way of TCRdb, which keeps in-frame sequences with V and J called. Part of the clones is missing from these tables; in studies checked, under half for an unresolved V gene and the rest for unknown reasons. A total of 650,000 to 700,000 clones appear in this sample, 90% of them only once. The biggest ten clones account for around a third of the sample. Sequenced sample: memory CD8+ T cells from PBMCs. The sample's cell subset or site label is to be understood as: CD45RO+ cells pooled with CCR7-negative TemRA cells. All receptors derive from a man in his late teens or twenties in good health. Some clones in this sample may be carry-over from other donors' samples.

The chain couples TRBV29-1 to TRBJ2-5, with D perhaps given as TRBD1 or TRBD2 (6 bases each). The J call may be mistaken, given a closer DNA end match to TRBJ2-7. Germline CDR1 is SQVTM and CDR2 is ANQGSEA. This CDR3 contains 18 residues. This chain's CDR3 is CSVETALLEGGPAYEQYF. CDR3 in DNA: TGCAGCGTTGAAACCGCACTCCTAGAAGGGGGGCCTGCCTACGAGCAGTACTTC.

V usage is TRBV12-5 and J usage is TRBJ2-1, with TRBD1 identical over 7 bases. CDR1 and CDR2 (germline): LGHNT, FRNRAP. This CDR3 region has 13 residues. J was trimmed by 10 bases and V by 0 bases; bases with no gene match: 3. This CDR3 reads CASGLVLGGEQFF. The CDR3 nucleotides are TGTGCTAGTGGTTTGGTTCTAGGGGGCGAGCAGTTCTTC.

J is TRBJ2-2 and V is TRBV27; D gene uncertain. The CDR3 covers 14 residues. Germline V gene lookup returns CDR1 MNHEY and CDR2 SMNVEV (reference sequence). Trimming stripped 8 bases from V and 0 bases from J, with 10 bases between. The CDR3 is CASRWGANTGELFF. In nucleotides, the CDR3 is TGTGCCAGCCGGTGGGGTGCGAACACCGGGGAGCTGTTTTTT.

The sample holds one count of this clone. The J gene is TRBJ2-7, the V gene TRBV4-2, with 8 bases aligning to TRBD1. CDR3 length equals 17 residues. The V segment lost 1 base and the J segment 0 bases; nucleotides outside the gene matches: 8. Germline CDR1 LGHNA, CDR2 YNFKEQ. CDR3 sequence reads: CASSQVMTGAVSYEQYF. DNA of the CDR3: TGTGCCAGCAGCCAAGTTATGACAGGGGCGGTCTCCTACGAGCAGTACTTC.

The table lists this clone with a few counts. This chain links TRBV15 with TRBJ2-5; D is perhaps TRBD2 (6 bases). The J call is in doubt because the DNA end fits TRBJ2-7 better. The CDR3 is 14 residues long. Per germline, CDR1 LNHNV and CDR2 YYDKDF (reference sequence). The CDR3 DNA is TGTGCCACCAGCCCACCCCTGGGGGGTGCCGAGCAGTACTTC. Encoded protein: CATSPPLGGAEQYF.

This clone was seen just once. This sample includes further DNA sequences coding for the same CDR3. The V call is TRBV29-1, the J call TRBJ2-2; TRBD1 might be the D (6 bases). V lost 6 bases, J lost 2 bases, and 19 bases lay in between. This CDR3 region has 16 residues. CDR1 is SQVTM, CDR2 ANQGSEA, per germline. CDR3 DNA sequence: TGCAGCGTCGTGGGGCACAGGGAGTCCAACACCGGGGAGCTGTTTTTT. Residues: CSVVGHRESNTGELFF.

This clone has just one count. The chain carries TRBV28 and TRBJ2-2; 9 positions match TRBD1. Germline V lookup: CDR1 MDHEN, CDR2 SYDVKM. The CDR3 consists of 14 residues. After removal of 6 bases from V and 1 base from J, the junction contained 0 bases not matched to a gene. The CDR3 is CASRDRGNTGELFF. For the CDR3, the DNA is TGTGCCAGCAGGGACAGGGGGAACACCGGGGAGCTGTTTTTT.

CDR3 in amino acids: CASSSTPDDARIYGYTF. CDR3 DNA: TGTGCCAGCAGCTCCACCCCGGACGATGCCAGGATCTATGGCTACACCTTC. V usage is TRBV7-9 and J usage is TRBJ1-2, with D uncertain. The V and J ends lost 4 bases and 4 bases respectively, with 22 bases between them. CDR3 length: 17 amino acids. The germline V gene has CDR1 SEHNR and CDR2 FQNEAQ (reference sequence).

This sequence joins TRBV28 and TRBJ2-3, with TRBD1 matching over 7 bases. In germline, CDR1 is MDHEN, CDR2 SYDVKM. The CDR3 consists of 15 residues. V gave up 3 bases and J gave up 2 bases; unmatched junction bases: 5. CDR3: CASSFRQGFTDTQYF. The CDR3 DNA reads TGTGCCAGCAGTTTCAGACAGGGTTTCACAGATACGCAGTATTTT.

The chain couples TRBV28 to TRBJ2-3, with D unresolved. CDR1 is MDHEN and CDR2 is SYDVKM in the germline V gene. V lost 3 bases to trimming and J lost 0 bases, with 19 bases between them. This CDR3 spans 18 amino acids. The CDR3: CASSLLAQSTSSTDTQYF. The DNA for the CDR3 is TGTGCCAGCAGTTTGCTCGCACAGAGTACTTCTAGCACAGATACGCAGTATTTT.

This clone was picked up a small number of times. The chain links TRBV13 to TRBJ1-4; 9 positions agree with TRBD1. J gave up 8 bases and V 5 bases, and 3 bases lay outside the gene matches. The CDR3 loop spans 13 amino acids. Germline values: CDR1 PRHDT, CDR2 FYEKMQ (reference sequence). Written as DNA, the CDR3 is TGTGCCAGCAGCCCCGGACAGGGGGAAAAACTGTTTTTT. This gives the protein CASSPGQGEKLFF.

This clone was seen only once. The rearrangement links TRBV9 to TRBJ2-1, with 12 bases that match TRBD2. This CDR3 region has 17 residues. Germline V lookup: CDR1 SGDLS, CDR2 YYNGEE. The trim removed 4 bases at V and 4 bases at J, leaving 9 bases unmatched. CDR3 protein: CASSPEILAGGYNEQFF. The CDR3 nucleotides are TGTGCCAGCAGCCCTGAGATACTAGCGGGGGGTTACAATGAGCAGTTCTTC.

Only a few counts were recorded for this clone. Written as DNA, the CDR3 is TGTGCCAGCAGCGTAGGGACAGGGAGGGAGCCTGAAGCTTTCTTT. Translated, it gives CASSVGTGREPEAFF. This chain joins TRBV9 and TRBJ1-1; 8 bases map to TRBD1. Germline loops: CDR1 SGDLS, CDR2 YYNGEE. Unmatched junction bases numbered 7, after V lost 0 bases and J lost 6 bases. The CDR3 length is 15 residues.

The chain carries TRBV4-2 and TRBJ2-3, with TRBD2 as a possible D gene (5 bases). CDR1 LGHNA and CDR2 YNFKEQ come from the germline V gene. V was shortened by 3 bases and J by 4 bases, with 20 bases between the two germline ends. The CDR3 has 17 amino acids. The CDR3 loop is CASSQSPAGGESDTQYF. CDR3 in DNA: TGTGCCAGCAGCCAGTCCCCCGCGGGCGGAGAATCAGATACGCAGTATTTT.

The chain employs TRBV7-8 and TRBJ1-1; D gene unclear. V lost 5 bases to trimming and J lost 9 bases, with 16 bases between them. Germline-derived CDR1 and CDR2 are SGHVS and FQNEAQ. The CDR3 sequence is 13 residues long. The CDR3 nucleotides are TGTGCCAGCAGCCCCGAGGGCCCGGGGAAAGCTTTCTTT. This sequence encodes CASSPEGPGKAFF.

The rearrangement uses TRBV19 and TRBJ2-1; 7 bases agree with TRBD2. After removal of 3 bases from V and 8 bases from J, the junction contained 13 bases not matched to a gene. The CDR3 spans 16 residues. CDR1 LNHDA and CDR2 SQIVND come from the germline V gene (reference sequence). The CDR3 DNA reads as TGTGCCAGTAGTATTAGTTCTAGCGGCCTGGTCGATGAGCAGTTCTTC. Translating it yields CASSISSSGLVDEQFF.

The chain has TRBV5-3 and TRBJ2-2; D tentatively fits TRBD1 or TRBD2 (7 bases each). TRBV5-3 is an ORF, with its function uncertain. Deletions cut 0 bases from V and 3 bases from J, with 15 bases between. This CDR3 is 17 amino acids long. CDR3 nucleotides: TGTGCCAGAAGCTTGGGGACAGGCGGGAGCGACACCGGGGAGCTGTTTTTT. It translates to CARSLGTGGSDTGELFF.

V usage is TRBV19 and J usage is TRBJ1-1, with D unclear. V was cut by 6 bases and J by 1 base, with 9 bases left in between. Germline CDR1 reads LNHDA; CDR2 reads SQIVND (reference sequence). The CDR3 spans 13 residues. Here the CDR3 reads CASRAAGNTEAFF. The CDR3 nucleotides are TGTGCCAGTAGGGCCGCGGGGAACACTGAAGCTTTCTTT.

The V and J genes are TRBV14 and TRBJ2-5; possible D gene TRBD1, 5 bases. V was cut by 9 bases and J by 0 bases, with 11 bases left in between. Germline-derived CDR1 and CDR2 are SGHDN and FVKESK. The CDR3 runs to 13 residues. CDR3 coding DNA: TGTGCCAGGGACACAGGCTACCAAGAGACCCAGTACTTC. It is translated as CARDTGYQETQYF.

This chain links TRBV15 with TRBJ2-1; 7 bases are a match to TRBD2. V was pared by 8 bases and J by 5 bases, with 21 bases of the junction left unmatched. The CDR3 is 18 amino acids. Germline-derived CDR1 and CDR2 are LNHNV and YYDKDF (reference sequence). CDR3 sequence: CATGLPFGTTSLNNEQFF. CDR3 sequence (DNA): TGTGCCACCGGTTTGCCGTTTGGGACTACCTCCTTAAACAATGAGCAGTTCTTC.

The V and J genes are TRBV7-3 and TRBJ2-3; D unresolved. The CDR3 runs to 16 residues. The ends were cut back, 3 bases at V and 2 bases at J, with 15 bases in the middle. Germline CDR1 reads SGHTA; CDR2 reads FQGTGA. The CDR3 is CASSFEPTAITDTQYF. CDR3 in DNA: TGTGCCAGCAGCTTCGAACCGACCGCAATCACAGATACGCAGTATTTT.

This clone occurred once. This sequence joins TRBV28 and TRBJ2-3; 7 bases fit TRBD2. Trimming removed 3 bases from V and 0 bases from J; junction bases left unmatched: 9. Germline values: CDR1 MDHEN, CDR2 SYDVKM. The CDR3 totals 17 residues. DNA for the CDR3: TGTGCCAGCAGTTTCCGTCGGGGGGATACTAGCACAGATACGCAGTATTTT. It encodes CASSFRRGDTSTDTQYF.

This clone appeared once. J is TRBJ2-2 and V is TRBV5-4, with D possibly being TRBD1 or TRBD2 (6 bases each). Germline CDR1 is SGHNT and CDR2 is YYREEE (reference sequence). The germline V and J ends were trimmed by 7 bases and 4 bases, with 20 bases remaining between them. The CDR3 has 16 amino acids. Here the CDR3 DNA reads TGTGCCAGCCTAGGGGGACTTGGGGAAAGCACCGGGGAGCTGTTTTTT. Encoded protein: CASLGGLGESTGELFF.

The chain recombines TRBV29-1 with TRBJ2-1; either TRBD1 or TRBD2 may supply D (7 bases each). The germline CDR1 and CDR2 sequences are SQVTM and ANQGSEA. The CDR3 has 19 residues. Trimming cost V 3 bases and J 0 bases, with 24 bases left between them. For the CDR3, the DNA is TGCAGCGTTGATCCCCTGGAACAGGGGCCTAGCGGCTCCTACAATGAGCAGTTCTTC. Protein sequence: CSVDPLEQGPSGSYNEQFF.

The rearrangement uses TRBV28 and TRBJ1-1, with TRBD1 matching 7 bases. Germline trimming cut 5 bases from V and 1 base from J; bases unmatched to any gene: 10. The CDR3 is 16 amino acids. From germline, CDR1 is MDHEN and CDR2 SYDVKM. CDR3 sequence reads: CASSTITGTENTEAFF. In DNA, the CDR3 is TGTGCCAGCAGTACTATTACCGGGACAGAGAACACTGAAGCTTTCTTT.

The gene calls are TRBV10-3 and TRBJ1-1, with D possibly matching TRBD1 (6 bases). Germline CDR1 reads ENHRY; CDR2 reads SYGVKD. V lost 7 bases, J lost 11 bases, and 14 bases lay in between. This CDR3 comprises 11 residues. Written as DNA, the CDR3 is TGTGCCATCAAGGAGGGGGACTACGCTTTCTTT. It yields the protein CAIKEGDYAFF.

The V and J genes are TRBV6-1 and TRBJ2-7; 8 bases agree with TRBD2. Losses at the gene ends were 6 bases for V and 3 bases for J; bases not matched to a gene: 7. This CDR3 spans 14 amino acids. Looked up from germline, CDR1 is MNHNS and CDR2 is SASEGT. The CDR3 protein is CASSYGTRFYEQYF. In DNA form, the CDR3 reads TGTGCCAGCAGCTATGGGACTAGATTCTACGAGCAGTACTTC.

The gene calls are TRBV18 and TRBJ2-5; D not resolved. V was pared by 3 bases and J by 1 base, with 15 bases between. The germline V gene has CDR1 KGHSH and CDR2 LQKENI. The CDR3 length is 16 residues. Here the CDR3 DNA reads TGTGCCAGCTCACCCGAAACGAGGACGGCCCAAGAGACCCAGTACTTC. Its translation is CASSPETRTAQETQYF.

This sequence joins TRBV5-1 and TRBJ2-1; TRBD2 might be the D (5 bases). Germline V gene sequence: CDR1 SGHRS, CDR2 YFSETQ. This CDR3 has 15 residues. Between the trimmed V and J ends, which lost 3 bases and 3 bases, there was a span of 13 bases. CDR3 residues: CASSSPLAGYNEQFF. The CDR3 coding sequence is TGCGCCAGCAGCTCCCCTCTCGCGGGCTACAATGAGCAGTTCTTC.